One and the same sample provided the 10 T cell receptor beta chains below, sequenced in a study of shared clonotypes between healthy human individuals. This table comes from immunoSEQ multiplex PCR, and its TCRdb copy is limited to in-frame clones, with some not included. The top ten clones hold 0.13% of a sample with over 2 million clones, 85% to 95% of them seen once. The sample comprised naive CD4+ T cells sorted from blood. Subset in this sample: CD45RA+ positively selected. The source of these receptors is a man between 18 and 35 years old in good health.

The V call is TRBV18, the J call TRBJ2-1, with D tentatively TRBD1 (6 bases). The V gene lost 2 bases and the J gene lost 9 bases, with 14 bases spanning the gap. Germline lookup yields CDR1 KGHSH and CDR2 LQKENI. CDR3 length: 14 amino acids. CDR3 loop: CASSPGAGDGEQFF. CDR3 in DNA: TGTGCCAGCTCACCAGGAGCAGGGGACGGTGAGCAGTTCTTC. Supplemented by reference TRBV18 and TRBJ2-1, the full variable domain reads NAGVMQNPRHLVRRRGQEARLRCSPMKGHSHVYWYRQLPEEGLKFMVYLQKENIIDESGMPKERFSAEFPKEGPSILRIQQVVRGDSAAYFCASSPGAGDGEQFFGPGTRLTVL.

The J gene is TRBJ1-3, the V gene TRBV5-1, with D uncertain. Germline V lookup: CDR1 SGHRS, CDR2 YFSETQ. The germline V and J ends were trimmed by 0 bases and 3 bases, with 10 bases remaining between them. The CDR3 consists of 15 residues. The CDR3 nucleotides are TGCGCCAGCAGCTTGGGCAGGACGGGTGGAAACACCATATATTTT. This gives the protein CASSLGRTGGNTIYF.

V is TRBV5-8 and J is TRBJ2-1; D possibly corresponds to TRBD2 (6 bases). Germline V lookup: CDR1 SGHTS, CDR2 YDEGEE. Deletions cut 1 base from V and 0 bases from J, with 11 bases between. CDR3 length: 16 residues. The DNA of the CDR3 is TGTGCCAGCAGCTTGTACGCCGGGAGCTCCTACAATGAGCAGTTCTTC. It yields the protein CASSLYAGSSYNEQFF.

CDR3 sequence: CSVEGQGSGELFF. CDR3 bases: TGCAGCGTTGAAGGACAGGGATCCGGGGAGCTGTTTTTT. This rearrangement joins TRBV29-1 to TRBJ2-2; the match to TRBD1 covers 7 bases. The length of the CDR3 is 13 residues. Germline V gene data show CDR1 as SQVTM and CDR2 as ANQGSEA. After removal of 1 base from V and 6 bases from J, the junction contained 2 bases not matched to a gene.

Worth noting for this clone: Other DNA sequences in the sample encode the same CDR3. This chain uses TRBV11-3 with TRBJ2-7, with TRBD1 identical over 8 bases. The CDR3 consists of 14 residues. V dropped 6 bases and J dropped 0; count of bases not matched to a gene: 4. CDR1 and CDR2 (germline): SGHNT, YENEEA. In nucleotides, the CDR3 is TGTGCCAGCAGTCCTGGACAGGGCTCCTACGAGCAGTACTTC. It yields the protein CASSPGQGSYEQYF.

The chain carries TRBV7-9 and TRBJ2-2; 7 bases match TRBD1. The CDR3 loop spans 14 amino acids. Germline-derived CDR1 and CDR2 are SEHNR and FQNEAQ (reference sequence). J was trimmed by 4 bases and V by 5 bases; bases with no gene match: 4. In nucleotides, the CDR3 is TGTGCCAGCAGCCAGGGGGTGAGCACCGGGGAGCTGTTTTTT. It translates to CASSQGVSTGELFF.

CDR3 residues: CASSQDLTGQDSYGYTF. DNA of the CDR3: TGCGCCAGCAGCCAAGATCTGACCGGACAGGATAGCTATGGCTACACCTTC. The genes are TRBV4-3 and TRBJ1-2; the match to TRBD1 covers 7 bases. CDR1 is LGHNA and CDR2 is YSLEER in the germline V gene. The CDR3 extends over 17 amino acids. V shed 0 bases, J shed 4 bases, and the junction held 11 bases outside the gene matches.

The sample holds one count of this clone. The chain couples TRBV2 to TRBJ2-1; TRBD2 matches at 13 bases. J gave up 7 bases and V 6 bases, and 6 bases lay outside the gene matches. This CDR3 spans 15 amino acids. Germline CDR1 and CDR2: SNHLY and FYNNEI. The CDR3 spells CASRHPGLAGNEQFF. CDR3 in DNA: TGTGCCAGCAGACACCCGGGACTAGCGGGGAATGAGCAGTTCTTC.

The V call is TRBV28, the J call TRBJ2-7, with 9 bases lining up with TRBD1. Trimming at V came to 8 bases and at J to 3 bases, leaving 5 bases not matched to a gene. There are 13 residues in the CDR3. CDR1 MDHEN and CDR2 SYDVKM come from the germline V gene. Here the CDR3 reads CASLPGQGYEQYF. In nucleotides, the CDR3 is TGTGCCAGCCTTCCGGGACAGGGCTACGAGCAGTACTTC.

The chain employs TRBV9 and TRBJ2-1; D unclear. This CDR3 has 14 residues. CDR1 and CDR2 (germline): SGDLS, YYNGEE. Trimming cost V 0 bases and J 7 bases, with 11 bases left between them. The CDR3 bases are TGTGCCAGCAGCGTAGTGGATCATCGGAATGAGCAGTTCTTC. Protein sequence: CASSVVDHRNEQFF.